The 13 T cell receptor beta chains below all came from one sample that was sequenced in a study of blood T cell repertoires in COVID-19. Produced via immunoSEQ multiplex PCR; TCRdb's table is partial and in-frame only. This table has more than 200,000 clones, around 89% appearing once. Sequencing was performed on PBMCs or T cells enriched from blood (not recorded which). The receptors stem from a woman between 25 and 40 years old who had recovered from COVID-19.

This clone occurred once. CDR3 protein: CASHRGSSYNSPLHF. CDR3 DNA sequence: TGTGCCAGCCACAGGGGAAGCTCCTATAATTCACCCCTCCACTTT. The chain employs TRBV6-5 and TRBJ1-6, with 7 bases lining up with TRBD1. Looked up from germline, CDR1 is MNHEY and CDR2 is SVGAGI. J gave up 0 bases and V 8 bases, and 4 bases lay outside the gene matches. The CDR3 length is 15 residues.

The CDR3 coding sequence is TGTGCCTGGAGACCGGGACTAGTCGCAAACATTCAGTACTTC. This sequence encodes CAWRPGLVANIQYF. The chain is built from TRBV30 and TRBJ2-4; 8 positions match TRBD2. Germline V gives CDR1 GTSNPN, CDR2 SVGIG (reference sequence). V was pared by 3 bases and J by 6 bases, with 7 bases of the junction left unmatched. The CDR3 spans 14 residues.

This chain links TRBV11-1 with TRBJ1-1, with a weak D call TRBD1 (5 bases). From germline, CDR1 is SGHAT and CDR2 FQDESV (reference sequence). Trimming removed 3 bases from V and 1 base from J, with 6 bases in between. CDR3 size: 13 residues. The CDR3 protein is CASSFQGNTEAFF. As DNA, the CDR3 is TGTGCCAGCAGCTTTCAGGGGAACACTGAAGCTTTCTTT.

J is TRBJ2-1 and V is TRBV24-1; TRBD1 might be the D (6 bases). CDR1 is KGHDR, CDR2 SFDVKD, per germline. With 4 bases removed from V and 1 base from J, the gap between germline ends came to 16 bases. The CDR3 length is 17 residues. DNA for the CDR3: TGTGCCACCAGTGACCCGAAAACAGGGCCTTCCTACAATGAGCAGTTCTTC. Amino acid sequence: CATSDPKTGPSYNEQFF.

The chain links TRBV7-3 to TRBJ2-3, with TRBD2 as a possible D gene (5 bases). The germline gives CDR1 SGHTA, CDR2 FQGTGA. V lost 8 bases and J 0 bases, leaving 6 bases between the germline ends. This CDR3 spans 12 amino acids. CDR3 region: CASGGSTDTQYF. The DNA for the CDR3 is TGTGCCAGCGGCGGGAGCACAGATACGCAGTATTTT. The full variable domain, rest sourced from reference TRBV7-3 and TRBJ2-3, is GAGVSQTPSNKVTEKGKYVELRCDPISGHTALYWYRQSLGQGPEFLIYFQGTGAADDSGLPNDRFFAVRPEGSVSTLKIQRTERGDSAVYLCASGGSTDTQYFGPGTRLTVL.

The chain couples TRBV7-2 to TRBJ1-5, with 10 positions matching TRBD1. In germline, CDR1 is SGHTA, CDR2 FQGNSA. Trimming cost V 5 bases and J 0 bases; bases outside gene matches: 4. CDR3 length: 16 amino acids. The chain's CDR3 is CASSNRDRGSNQPQHF. The CDR3 region has the DNA TGTGCCAGCAGCAACCGGGACAGGGGTAGCAATCAGCCCCAGCATTTT.

The rearrangement joins TRBV28 to TRBJ2-7, with 8 positions matching TRBD1. Per the germline V gene, CDR1 is MDHEN and CDR2 is SYDVKM. The J segment lost 1 base and the V segment lost 7 bases, leaving 18 bases of the junction unmatched. This CDR3 is built from 18 residues. Here the CDR3 reads CASNARGSGGQKSYEQYF. The CDR3 DNA reads as TGTGCCAGCAATGCCCGGGGTTCAGGGGGCCAAAAATCCTACGAGCAGTACTTC. Filled out from reference TRBV28 and TRBJ2-7, the complete variable domain reads DVKVTQSSRYLVKRTGEKVFLECVQDMDHENMFWYRQDPGLGLRLIYFSYDVKMKEKGDIPEGYSVSREKKERFSLILESASTNQTSMYLCASNARGSGGQKSYEQYFGPGTRLTVT.

The chain combines TRBV11-3 with TRBJ2-2; 8 bases are a match to TRBD2. V shed 4 bases and J 4 bases; nucleotides not matched to a gene: 5. Germline V gives CDR1 SGHNT, CDR2 YENEEA. The CDR3 length is 15 residues. Written as DNA, the CDR3 is TGTGCCAGCAGCTCCCGGGGGGGATCCACCGGGGAGCTGTTTTTT. Translating it yields CASSSRGGSTGELFF.

This chain uses TRBV28 with TRBJ2-7, with 8 bases that match TRBD1. CDR1 is MDHEN and CDR2 is SYDVKM in the germline V gene. The CDR3 loop spans 14 amino acids. V shed 8 bases and J 2 bases; nucleotides not matched to a gene: 8. Written as DNA, the CDR3 is TGTGCCAGCGACGGGACAGGAGAACCCTACGAGCAGTACTTC. Translation gives CASDGTGEPYEQYF.

The gene calls are TRBV3-1 (or the pseudogene TRBV3-2) and TRBJ2-2; 11 bases agree with TRBD2. The CDR3 is made up of 16 amino acids. Germline loops: CDR1 LGHDT, CDR2 YNNKEL (reference sequence). Trimming removed 1 base from V and 5 bases from J; junction bases left unmatched: 3. As DNA, the CDR3 is TGTGCCAGCAGCCAAGTAGCGGGAGGGCGGACCGGGGAGCTGTTTTTT. Translation gives CASSQVAGGRTGELFF.

The V call is TRBV6-1, the J call TRBJ2-1; TRBD2 agrees at 16 bases. Germline CDR1 MNHNS, CDR2 SASEGT. The CDR3 is 16 amino acids. The V and J ends lost 3 bases and 8 bases, in that order; junction bases with no gene match: 4. CDR3 in amino acids: CASSDAGLAGGHEQFF. In DNA, the CDR3 is TGTGCCAGCAGTGATGCGGGACTAGCGGGGGGGCATGAGCAGTTCTTC.

This chain's CDR3 is CASRAGGASQPQHF. Here the CDR3 DNA reads TGTGCCAGTAGGGCAGGGGGCGCAAGTCAGCCCCAGCATTTT. This chain uses TRBV7-8 with TRBJ1-5; 8 bases map to TRBD1. Looked up from germline, CDR1 is SGHVS and CDR2 is FQNEAQ. CDR3 length: 14 residues. Trimming removed 9 bases from V and 6 bases from J; junction bases left unmatched: 10.

This chain links TRBV19 with TRBJ1-5; D is possibly TRBD1 (6 bases). Germline V CDR1 and CDR2: LNHDA, SQIVND (reference sequence). V lost 5 bases and J 2 bases, leaving 19 bases between the germline ends. The CDR3 has 17 amino acids. The CDR3: CASSPNGRQVGNQPQHF. The CDR3 DNA follows: TGTGCCAGTAGTCCCAATGGCCGACAGGTGGGCAATCAGCCCCAGCATTTT.